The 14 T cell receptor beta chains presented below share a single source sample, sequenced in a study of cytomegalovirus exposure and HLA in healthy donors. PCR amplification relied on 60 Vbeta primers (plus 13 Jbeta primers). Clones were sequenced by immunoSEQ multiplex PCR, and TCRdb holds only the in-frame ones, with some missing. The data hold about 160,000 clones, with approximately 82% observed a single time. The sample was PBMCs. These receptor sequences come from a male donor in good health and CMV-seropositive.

CDR3 loop: CASSWEGNEKLFF. CDR3 coding DNA: TGTGCCAGCTCCTGGGAGGGAAATGAAAAACTGTTTTTT. This chain joins TRBV28 and TRBJ1-4, with D hard to call. Trimming left V 8 bases short and J 5 bases short, with 12 bases between. In germline, CDR1 is MDHEN, CDR2 SYDVKM. The CDR3 is 13 residues long.

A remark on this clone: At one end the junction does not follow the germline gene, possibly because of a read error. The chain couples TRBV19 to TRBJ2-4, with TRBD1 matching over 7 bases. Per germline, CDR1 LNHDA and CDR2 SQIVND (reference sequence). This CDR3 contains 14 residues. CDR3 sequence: CASSSRQGKNSQYF. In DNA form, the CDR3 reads TGTGCCAGTAGTAGTCGACAGGGAAAAAACAGTCAGTACTTC.

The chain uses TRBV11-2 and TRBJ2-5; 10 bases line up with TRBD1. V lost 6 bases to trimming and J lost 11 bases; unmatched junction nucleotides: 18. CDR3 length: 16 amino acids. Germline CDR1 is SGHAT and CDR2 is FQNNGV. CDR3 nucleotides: TGTGCCAGCAGGGACAAGGTCGGGGACAGGGGACGGGAGCAGTACTTC. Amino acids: CASRDKVGDRGREQYF.

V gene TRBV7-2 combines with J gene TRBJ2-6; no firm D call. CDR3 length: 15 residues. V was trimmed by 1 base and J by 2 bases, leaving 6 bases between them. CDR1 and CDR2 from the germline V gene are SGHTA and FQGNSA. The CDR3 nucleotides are TGTGCCAGCAGCTTAGGTACTGCTGGGGCCAACGTCCTGACTTTC. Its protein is CASSLGTAGANVLTF.

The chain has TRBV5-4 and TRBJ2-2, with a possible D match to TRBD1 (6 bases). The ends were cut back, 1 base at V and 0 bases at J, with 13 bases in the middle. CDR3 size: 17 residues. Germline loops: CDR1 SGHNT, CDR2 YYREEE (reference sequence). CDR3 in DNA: TGTGCCAGCAGCTTGTTCGGGACATCCTCGAACACCGGGGAGCTGTTTTTT. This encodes CASSLFGTSSNTGELFF.

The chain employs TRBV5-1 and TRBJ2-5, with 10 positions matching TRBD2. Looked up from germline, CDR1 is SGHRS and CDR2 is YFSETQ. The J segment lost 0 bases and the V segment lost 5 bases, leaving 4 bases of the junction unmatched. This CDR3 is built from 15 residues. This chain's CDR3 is CASRASGSYQETQYF. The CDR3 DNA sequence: TGCGCCAGCAGGGCTAGCGGGAGCTACCAAGAGACCCAGTACTTC.

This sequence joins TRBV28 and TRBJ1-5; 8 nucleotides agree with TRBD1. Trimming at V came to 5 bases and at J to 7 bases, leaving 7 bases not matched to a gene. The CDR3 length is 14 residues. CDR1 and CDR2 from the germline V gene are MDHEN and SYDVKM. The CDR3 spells CASSTQGAGQPQHF. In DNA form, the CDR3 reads TGTGCCAGCAGTACCCAGGGGGCTGGGCAGCCCCAGCATTTT. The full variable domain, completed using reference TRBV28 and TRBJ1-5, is DVKVTQSSRYLVKRTGEKVFLECVQDMDHENMFWYRQDPGLGLRLIYFSYDVKMKEKGDIPEGYSVSREKKERFSLILESASTNQTSMYLCASSTQGAGQPQHFGDGTRLSIL.

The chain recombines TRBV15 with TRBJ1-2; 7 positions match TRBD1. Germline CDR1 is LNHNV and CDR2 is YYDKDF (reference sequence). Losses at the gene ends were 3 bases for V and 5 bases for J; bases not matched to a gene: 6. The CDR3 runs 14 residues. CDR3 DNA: TGTGCCACCAGCAGGGAACAGGGGTCTTATGGCTACACCTTC. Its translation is CATSREQGSYGYTF.

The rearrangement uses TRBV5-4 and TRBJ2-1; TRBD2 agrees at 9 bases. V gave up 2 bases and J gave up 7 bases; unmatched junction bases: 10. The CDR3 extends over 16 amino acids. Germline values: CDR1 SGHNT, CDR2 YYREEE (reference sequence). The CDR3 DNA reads TGTGCCAGCAGCTTACAGTTAGCGGGAGTCCGGAATGAGCAGTTCTTC. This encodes CASSLQLAGVRNEQFF.

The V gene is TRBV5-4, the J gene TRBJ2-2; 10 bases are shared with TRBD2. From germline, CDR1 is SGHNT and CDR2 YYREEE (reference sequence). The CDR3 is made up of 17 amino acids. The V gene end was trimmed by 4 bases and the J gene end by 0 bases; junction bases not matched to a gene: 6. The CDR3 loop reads CASSKEGLAPNTGELFF. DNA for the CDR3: TGTGCCAGCAGCAAGGAGGGACTAGCGCCGAACACCGGGGAGCTGTTTTTT.

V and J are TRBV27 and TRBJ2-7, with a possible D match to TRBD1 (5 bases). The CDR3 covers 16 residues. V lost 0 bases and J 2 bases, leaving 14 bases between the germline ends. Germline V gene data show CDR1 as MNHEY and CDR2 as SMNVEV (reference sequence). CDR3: CASSLSQGMTPYEQYF. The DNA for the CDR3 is TGTGCCAGCAGTTTATCTCAGGGAATGACCCCCTACGAGCAGTACTTC.

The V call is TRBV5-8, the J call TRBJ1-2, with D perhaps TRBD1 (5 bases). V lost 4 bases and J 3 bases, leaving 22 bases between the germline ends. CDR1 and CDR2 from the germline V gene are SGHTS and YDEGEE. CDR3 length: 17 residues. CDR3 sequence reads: CASSPSRMGGNYYGYTF. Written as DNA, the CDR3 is TGTGCCAGCAGCCCTTCACGTATGGGGGGAAACTACTATGGCTACACCTTC.

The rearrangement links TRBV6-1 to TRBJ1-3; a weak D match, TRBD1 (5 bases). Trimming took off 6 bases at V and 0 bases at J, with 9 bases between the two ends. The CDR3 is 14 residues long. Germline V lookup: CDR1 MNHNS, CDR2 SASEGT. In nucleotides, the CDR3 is TGTGCCAGCAGCACGGGGGGCTCTGGAAACACCATATATTTT. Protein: CASSTGGSGNTIYF.

In nucleotides, the CDR3 is TGTGCCAGCTCACCACCGCTGGGACAGGGGAACATTCAGTACTTC. This codes for CASSPPLGQGNIQYF. The V gene is TRBV18, the J gene TRBJ2-4, with TRBD1 matching over 10 bases. From germline, CDR1 is KGHSH and CDR2 LQKENI. CDR3 size: 15 residues. J was trimmed by 7 bases and V by 0 bases; bases with no gene match: 3.